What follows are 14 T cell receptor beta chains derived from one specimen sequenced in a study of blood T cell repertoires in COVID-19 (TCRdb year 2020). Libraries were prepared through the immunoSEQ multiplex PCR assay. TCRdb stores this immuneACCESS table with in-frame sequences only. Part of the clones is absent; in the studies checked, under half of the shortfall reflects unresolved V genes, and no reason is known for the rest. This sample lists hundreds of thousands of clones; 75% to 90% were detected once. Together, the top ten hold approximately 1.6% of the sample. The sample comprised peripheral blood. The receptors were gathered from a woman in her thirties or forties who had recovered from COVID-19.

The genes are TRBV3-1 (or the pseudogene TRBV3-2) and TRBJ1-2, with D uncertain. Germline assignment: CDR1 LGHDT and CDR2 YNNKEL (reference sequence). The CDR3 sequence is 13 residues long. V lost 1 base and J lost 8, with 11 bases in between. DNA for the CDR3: TGTGCCAGCAGCCAAGGGTCTGTGGGCGGCTACACCTTC. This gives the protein CASSQGSVGGYTF.

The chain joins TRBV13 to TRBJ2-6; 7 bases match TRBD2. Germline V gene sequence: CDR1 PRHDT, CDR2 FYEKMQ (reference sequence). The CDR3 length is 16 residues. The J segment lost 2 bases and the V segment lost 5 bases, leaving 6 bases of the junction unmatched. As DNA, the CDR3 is TGTGCCAGCAGCCTCGACCGGGGGGCTGGGGCCAACGTCCTGACTTTC. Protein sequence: CASSLDRGAGANVLTF.

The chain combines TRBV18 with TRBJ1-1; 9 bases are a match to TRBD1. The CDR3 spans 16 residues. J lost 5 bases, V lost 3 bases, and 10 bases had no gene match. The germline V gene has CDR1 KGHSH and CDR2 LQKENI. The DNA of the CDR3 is TGTGCCAGCTCACCCACAAAGGGGACAGGGAGGACTGAAGCTTTCTTT. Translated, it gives CASSPTKGTGRTEAFF.

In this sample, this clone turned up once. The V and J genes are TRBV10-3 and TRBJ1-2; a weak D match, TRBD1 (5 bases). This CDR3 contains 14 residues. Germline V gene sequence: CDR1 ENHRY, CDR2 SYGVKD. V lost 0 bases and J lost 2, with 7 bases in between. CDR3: CAISESGGNYGYTF. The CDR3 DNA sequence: TGTGCCATCAGTGAGTCCGGGGGAAACTATGGCTACACCTTC.

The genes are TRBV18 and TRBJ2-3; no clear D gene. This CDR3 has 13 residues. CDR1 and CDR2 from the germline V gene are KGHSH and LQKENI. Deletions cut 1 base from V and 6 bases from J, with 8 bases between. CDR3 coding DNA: TGTGCCAGCTCACCACGGCAGTCGGATACGCAGTATTTT. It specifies CASSPRQSDTQYF.

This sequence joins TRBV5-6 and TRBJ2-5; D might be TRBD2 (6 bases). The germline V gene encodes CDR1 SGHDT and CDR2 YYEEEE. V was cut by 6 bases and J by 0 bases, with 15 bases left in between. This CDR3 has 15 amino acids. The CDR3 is CASTPGGAYQETQYF. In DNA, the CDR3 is TGTGCCAGCACCCCTGGCGGGGCATACCAAGAGACCCAGTACTTC. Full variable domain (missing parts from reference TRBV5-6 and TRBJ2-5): DAGVTQSPTHLIKTRGQQVTLRCSPKSGHDTVSWYQQALGQGPQFIFQYYEEEERQRGNFPDRFSGHQFPNYSSELNVNALLLGDSALYLCASTPGGAYQETQYFGPGTRLLVL.

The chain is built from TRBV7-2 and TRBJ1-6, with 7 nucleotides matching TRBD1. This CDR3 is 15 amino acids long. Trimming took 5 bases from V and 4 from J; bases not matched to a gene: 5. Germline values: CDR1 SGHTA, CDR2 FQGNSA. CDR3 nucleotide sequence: TGTGCCAGCAGCATAGGGACAGCGTATAATTCACCCCTCCACTTT. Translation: CASSIGTAYNSPLHF.

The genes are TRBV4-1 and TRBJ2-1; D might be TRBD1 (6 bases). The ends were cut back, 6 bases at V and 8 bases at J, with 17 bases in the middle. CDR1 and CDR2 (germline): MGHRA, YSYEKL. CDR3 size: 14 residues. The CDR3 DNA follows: TGCGCCAGCAGACAAATTGGACAGAGCGATGAGCAGTTCTTC. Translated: CASRQIGQSDEQFF.

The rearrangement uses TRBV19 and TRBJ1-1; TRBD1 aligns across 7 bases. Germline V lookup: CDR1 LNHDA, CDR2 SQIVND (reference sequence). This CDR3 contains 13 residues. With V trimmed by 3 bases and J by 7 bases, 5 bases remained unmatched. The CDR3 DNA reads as TGTGCCAGTAGTATTGCGGCAGGGGGTGAAGCTTTCTTT. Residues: CASSIAAGGEAFF.

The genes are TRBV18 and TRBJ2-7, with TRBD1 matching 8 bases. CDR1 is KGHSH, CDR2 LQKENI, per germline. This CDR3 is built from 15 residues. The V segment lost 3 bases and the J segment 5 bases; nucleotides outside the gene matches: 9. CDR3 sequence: CASSPDRDRLNEQYF. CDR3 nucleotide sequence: TGTGCCAGCTCACCGGACCGGGACAGGCTCAACGAGCAGTACTTC. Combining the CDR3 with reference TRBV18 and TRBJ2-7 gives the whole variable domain NAGVMQNPRHLVRRRGQEARLRCSPMKGHSHVYWYRQLPEEGLKFMVYLQKENIIDESGMPKERFSAEFPKEGPSILRIQQVVRGDSAAYFCASSPDRDRLNEQYFGPGTRLTVT.

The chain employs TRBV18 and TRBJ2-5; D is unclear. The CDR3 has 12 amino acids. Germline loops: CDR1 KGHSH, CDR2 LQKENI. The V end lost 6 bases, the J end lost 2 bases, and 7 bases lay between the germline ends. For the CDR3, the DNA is TGTGCCAGCTCGACTGGACAAGAGACCCAGTACTTC. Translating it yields CASSTGQETQYF.

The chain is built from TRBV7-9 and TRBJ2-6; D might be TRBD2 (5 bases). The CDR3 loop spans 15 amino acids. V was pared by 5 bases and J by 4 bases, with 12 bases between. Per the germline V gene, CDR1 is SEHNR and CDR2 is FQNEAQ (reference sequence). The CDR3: CASSPGDGGANVLTF. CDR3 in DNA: TGTGCCAGCAGCCCCGGGGATGGAGGGGCCAACGTCCTGACTTTC.

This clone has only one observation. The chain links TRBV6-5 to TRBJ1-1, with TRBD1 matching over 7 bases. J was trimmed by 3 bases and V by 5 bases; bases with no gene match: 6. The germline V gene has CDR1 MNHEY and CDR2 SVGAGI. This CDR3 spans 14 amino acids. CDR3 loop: CASSNRGAYTEAFF. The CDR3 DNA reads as TGTGCCAGCAGTAACAGGGGAGCGTACACTGAAGCTTTCTTT.

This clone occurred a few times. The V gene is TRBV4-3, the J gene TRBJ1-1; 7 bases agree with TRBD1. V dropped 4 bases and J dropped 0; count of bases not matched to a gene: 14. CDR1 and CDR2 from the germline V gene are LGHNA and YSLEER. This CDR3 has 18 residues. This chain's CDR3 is CASSPDAPGQTLNTEAFF. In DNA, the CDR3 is TGCGCCAGCAGCCCAGACGCCCCGGGACAGACGTTGAACACTGAAGCTTTCTTT.